The TCR beta chain described here comes from a study of cytomegalovirus exposure and HLA in healthy donors. Likely unrecorded immune exposures existed in these nominally healthy donors. General study findings and limits: For most TCR sequences rarity was the rule, although some public TCRs occurred in many donors. Later analysis identified a missense DCLRE1C variant that was linked to TCR beta V- and J-gene trimming.

Use of 60 Vbeta and 13 Jbeta primers characterized the PCR. Generated by immunoSEQ multiplex PCR, the TCRdb table keeps only in-frame clones and is missing some. The sample comprises approximately 170,000 clones, about 84% of which are singletons, and approximately 1.3% rests with the top ten. Of note for this clone: Its specificity is not known.

The sequenced sample was PBMCs. This sequence originates from a man aged 45-65 years in good health and CMV-seropositive.

The CDR3 sequence: CAWSVRTGGYNQPQHF. CDR3 DNA sequence: TGTGCCTGGAGTGTACGGACAGGGGGTTACAATCAGCCCCAGCATTTT. V is TRBV30 and J is TRBJ1-5; TRBD1 matches at 10 bases. Germline V gene lookup returns CDR1 GTSNPN and CDR2 SVGIG (reference sequence). The CDR3 totals 16 residues. Trimming at V came to 0 bases and at J to 3 bases, leaving 5 bases not matched to a gene. Full variable domain (remainder filled in from reference TRBV30 and TRBJ1-5): SQTIHQWPATLVQPVGSPLSLECTVEGTSNPNLYWYRQAAGRGLQLLFYSVGIGQISSEVPQNLSASRPQDRQFILSSKKLLLSDSGFYLCAWSVRTGGYNQPQHFGDGTRLSIL.